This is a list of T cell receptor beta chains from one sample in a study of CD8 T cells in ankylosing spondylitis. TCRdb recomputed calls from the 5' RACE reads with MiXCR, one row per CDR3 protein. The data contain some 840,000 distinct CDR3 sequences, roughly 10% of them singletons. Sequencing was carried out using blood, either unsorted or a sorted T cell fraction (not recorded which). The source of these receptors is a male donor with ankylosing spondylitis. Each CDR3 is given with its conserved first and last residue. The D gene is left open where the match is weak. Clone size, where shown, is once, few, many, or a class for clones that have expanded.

CDR3: CSAQSGFSGIGEQFF
DNA: TGCAGTGCTCAAAGCGGTTTCTCGGGGATTGGTGAGCAGTTCTTC
J: TRBJ2-1
size: few
D: -
V: TRBV20-1

CDR3: CASSPSEVRGGYTF
DNA: TGCGCCAGCAGCCCCAGCGAGGTACGGGGTGGCTACACCTTC
J: TRBJ1-2
size: few
D: -
V: TRBV4-3

CDR3: CASTVFTGAPYEQYF
DNA: TGCGCCAGCACCGTTTTTACAGGGGCCCCCTACGAGCAGTACTTC
J: TRBJ2-7
size: -
D: TRBD1
V: TRBV5-1

CDR3: CASSTRADTNTGELFF
DNA: TGTGCCAGCAGCACCAGAGCGGACACTAACACCGGGGAGCTGTTTTTT
J: TRBJ2-2
size: -
D: -
V: TRBV11-2

CDR3: CASRQGAVETGSYEQYF
DNA: TGTGCCAGCAGACAAGGGGCCGTTGAGACAGGCTCCTACGAGCAGTACTTC
J: TRBJ2-7
size: few
D: -
V: TRBV6-1

CDR3: CAIRRRNTEAFF
DNA: TGTGCCATCCGAAGAAGGAACACTGAAGCTTTCTTT
J: TRBJ1-1
size: many
D: -
V: TRBV12-3/TRBV12-4

CDR3: CSASRYGQPQHF
DNA: TGCAGTGCTAGCCGATATGGTCAGCCCCAGCATTTT
J: TRBJ1-5
size: -
D: -
V: TRBV20-1

CDR3: CASSQDLHSGFTGELFF
DNA: TGTGCCAGCAGCCAAGATCTCCATAGCGGATTCACCGGGGAGCTGTTTTTT
J: TRBJ2-2
size: -
D: -
V: TRBV4-2

CDR3: CASSLAGLRRGYNEQFF
DNA: TGTGCCAGCAGCTTAGCGGGGTTGCGTCGCGGTTACAATGAGCAGTTCTTC
J: TRBJ2-1
size: many
D: -
V: TRBV7-6

CDR3: CSARDLRYRSENYGYTF
DNA: TGCAGTGCTAGAGATCTCCGCTACCGATCAGAGAACTATGGCTACACCTTC
J: TRBJ1-2
size: -
D: -
V: TRBV20-1

CDR3: CASSTSRGTGELFF
DNA: TGTGCCAGCAGCACATCTCGCGGAACCGGGGAGCTGTTTTTT
J: TRBJ2-2
size: few
D: -
V: TRBV7-2

CDR3: CASSLDGTITTYEQYF
DNA: TGTGCCAGCAGTTTAGACGGGACAATCACGACCTACGAGCAGTACTTC
J: TRBJ2-7
size: few
D: -
V: TRBV27

CDR3: CASRDRSYEQYF
DNA: TGTGCCAGCCGGGACAGGTCCTACGAGCAGTACTTC
J: TRBJ2-7
size: -
D: TRBD1
V: TRBV7-2

CDR3: CASSLREGGYNEQFF
DNA: TGTGCCAGCAGCCTCCGGGAGGGGGGTTACAATGAGCAGTTCTTC
J: TRBJ2-1
size: -
D: TRBD2
V: TRBV13

CDR3: CASSLGGGLLNYGYTF
DNA: TGTGCCAGCAGCTTAGGTGGAGGCCTACTTAACTATGGCTACACCTTC
J: TRBJ1-2
size: few
D: -
V: TRBV7-2

CDR3: CASSETRRSGANVLTF
DNA: TGTGCCAGCAGTGAAACCAGGCGCTCTGGGGCCAACGTCCTGACTTTC
J: TRBJ2-6
size: many
D: -
V: TRBV25-1

CDR3: CASSLRTGKYDQPQHF
DNA: TGTGCCAGCTCACTACGGACAGGAAAGTATGATCAGCCCCAGCATTTT
J: TRBJ1-5
size: few
D: TRBD1
V: TRBV18

CDR3: CASSYRDRVLETQYF
DNA: TGTGCCAGCAGCTACCGGGACAGGGTTTTGGAGACCCAGTACTTC
J: TRBJ2-5
size: -
D: TRBD1
V: TRBV7-9

CDR3: CASRQTFLSPTDTQYF
DNA: TGTGCCAGCAGGCAGACGTTCCTCTCACCCACAGATACGCAGTATTTT
J: TRBJ2-3
size: -
D: -
V: TRBV2

CDR3: CASSVAGGTSSSPLHF
DNA: TGTGCCAGCAGCGTAGCTGGAGGAACCAGCAGTTCACCCCTCCACTTT
J: TRBJ1-6
size: many
D: -
V: TRBV9

CDR3: CSARLAGGRNIQYF
DNA: TGCAGTGCTAGACTAGCGGGAGGTCGGAACATTCAGTACTTC
J: TRBJ2-4
size: many
D: TRBD2
V: TRBV20-1

CDR3: CSGLSVTYNEQFF
DNA: TGCAGCGGGCTTAGCGTGACCTACAATGAGCAGTTCTTC
J: TRBJ2-1
size: many
D: -
V: TRBV29-1

CDR3: CSVEGLRADGELFF
DNA: TGCAGCGTTGAAGGGCTGCGGGCGGACGGGGAGCTGTTTTTT
J: TRBJ2-2
size: many
D: -
V: TRBV29-1

CDR3: CASSIRTGLDTEAFF
DNA: TGTGCCAGTAGTATCCGGACAGGGTTGGACACTGAAGCTTTCTTT
J: TRBJ1-1
size: few
D: TRBD1
V: TRBV19

CDR3: CSAERSGRTDTQYF
DNA: TGCAGTGCCGAGCGCAGTGGGAGGACAGATACGCAGTATTTT
J: TRBJ2-3
size: few
D: -
V: TRBV20-1

CDR3: CASSTGLVVEQFF
DNA: TGCGCCAGCAGCACCGGACTAGTGGTTGAGCAGTTCTTC
J: TRBJ2-1
size: few
D: TRBD2
V: TRBV5-1

CDR3: CASSTLGQLTGELFF
DNA: TGTGCCAGCAGTACCCTCGGGCAGTTGACCGGGGAGCTGTTTTTT
J: TRBJ2-2
size: many
D: -
V: TRBV12-3/TRBV12-4

CDR3: CASRASGFNQPQHF
DNA: TGCGCCAGCAGAGCGTCGGGGTTCAATCAGCCCCAGCATTTT
J: TRBJ1-5
size: -
D: -
V: TRBV5-1

CDR3: CASSPEGGDTQYF
DNA: TGCGCCAGCAGCCCCGAGGGGGGAGATACGCAGTATTTT
J: TRBJ2-3
size: few
D: -
V: TRBV4-3

CDR3: CASSEPGGAQYF
DNA: TGCGCCAGCAGTGAGCCCGGTGGGGCCCAGTACTTC
J: TRBJ2-5
size: many
D: -
V: TRBV10-1

CDR3: CASSFSGTYDEQYF
DNA: TGTGCCAGCAGTTTCTCCGGGACGTATGACGAGCAGTACTTC
J: TRBJ2-7
size: few
D: -
V: TRBV12-3/TRBV12-4

CDR3: CSASSGALGTDTQYF
DNA: TGCAGTGCTAGCAGCGGGGCCCTGGGCACAGATACGCAGTATTTT
J: TRBJ2-3
size: -
D: TRBD2
V: TRBV20-1

CDR3: CASSLGQGSSDTQYF
DNA: TGTGCCAGCAGCCTCGGACAGGGTTCGTCGGATACGCAGTATTTT
J: TRBJ2-3
size: -
D: TRBD1
V: TRBV7-9

CDR3: CASSLNRVSNYGYTF
DNA: TGTGCCAGCAGCTTAAATCGGGTCTCCAACTATGGCTACACCTTC
J: TRBJ1-2
size: few
D: -
V: TRBV7-2

CDR3: CASSYDGFEETQYF
DNA: TGTGCCAGCAGTTACGACGGCTTCGAAGAGACCCAGTACTTC
J: TRBJ2-5
size: -
D: -
V: TRBV6-2/TRBV6-3

CDR3: CASRRTGSETEAFF
DNA: TGTGCCAGCAGGCGGACAGGGTCTGAGACTGAAGCTTTCTTT
J: TRBJ1-1
size: few
D: TRBD1
V: TRBV7-3

CDR3: CASSYSPGQPNTEAFF
DNA: TGTGCCAGCAGTTACTCCCCGGGACAGCCGAACACTGAAGCTTTCTTT
J: TRBJ1-1
size: -
D: TRBD1
V: TRBV12-3/TRBV12-4

CDR3: CASSQGGRGTGELFF
DNA: TGCGCCAGCAGCCAAGGGGGCCGGGGGACCGGGGAGCTGTTTTTT
J: TRBJ2-2
size: few
D: -
V: TRBV4-1

CDR3: CASVAPGLGYGYTF
DNA: TGTGCCAGCGTCGCTCCTGGGTTGGGCTATGGCTACACCTTC
J: TRBJ1-2
size: -
D: -
V: TRBV6-5

CDR3: CAISGGVASPLHF
DNA: TGTGCCATCAGTGGAGGGGTCGCTTCACCCCTCCACTTT
J: TRBJ1-6
size: -
D: -
V: TRBV10-3

CDR3: CATGANYGYTF
DNA: TGTGCGACGGGAGCTAACTATGGCTACACCTTC
J: TRBJ1-2
size: few
D: -
V: TRBV6-5

CDR3: CASSSGLNSNQPQHF
DNA: TGTGCCAGCAGCTCGGGCCTCAATAGCAATCAGCCCCAGCATTTT
J: TRBJ1-5
size: few
D: -
V: TRBV7-3

CDR3: CASSYGIDTIYF
DNA: TGTGCCAGCAGTTATGGAATCGACACCATATATTTT
J: TRBJ1-3
size: -
D: -
V: TRBV6-6

CDR3: CASSPRDTDTQYF
DNA: TGTGCCAGCAGCCCCCGGGACACAGATACGCAGTATTTT
J: TRBJ2-3
size: -
D: -
V: TRBV9

CDR3: CSARDRGEAGSKGTQYF
DNA: TGCAGTGCTAGAGATCGGGGGGAGGCCGGGTCCAAGGGTACGCAGTATTTT
J: TRBJ2-3
size: few
D: TRBD2
V: TRBV20-1

CDR3: CAWSQGSSSEQYF
DNA: TGTGCCTGGAGCCAGGGGAGTTCGTCCGAGCAGTACTTC
J: TRBJ2-7
size: -
D: -
V: TRBV30

CDR3: CSSPGREFNTEAFF
DNA: TGCAGTTCGCCGGGACGTGAGTTTAACACTGAAGCTTTCTTT
J: TRBJ1-1
size: few
D: -
V: TRBV20-1

CDR3: CSARERIGELFF
DNA: TGCAGTGCTAGGGAACGGATCGGGGAGCTGTTTTTT
J: TRBJ2-2
size: few
D: -
V: TRBV20-1

CDR3: CARLGLILATNEKLFF
DNA: TGTGCGAGGTTGGGGCTCATCCTTGCAACTAATGAAAAACTGTTTTTT
J: TRBJ1-4
size: -
D: -
V: TRBV12-3/TRBV12-4

CDR3: CASSSDRGGNTIYF
DNA: TGTGCCAGCTCCAGTGATAGAGGGGGAAACACCATATATTTT
J: TRBJ1-3
size: many
D: -
V: TRBV25-1